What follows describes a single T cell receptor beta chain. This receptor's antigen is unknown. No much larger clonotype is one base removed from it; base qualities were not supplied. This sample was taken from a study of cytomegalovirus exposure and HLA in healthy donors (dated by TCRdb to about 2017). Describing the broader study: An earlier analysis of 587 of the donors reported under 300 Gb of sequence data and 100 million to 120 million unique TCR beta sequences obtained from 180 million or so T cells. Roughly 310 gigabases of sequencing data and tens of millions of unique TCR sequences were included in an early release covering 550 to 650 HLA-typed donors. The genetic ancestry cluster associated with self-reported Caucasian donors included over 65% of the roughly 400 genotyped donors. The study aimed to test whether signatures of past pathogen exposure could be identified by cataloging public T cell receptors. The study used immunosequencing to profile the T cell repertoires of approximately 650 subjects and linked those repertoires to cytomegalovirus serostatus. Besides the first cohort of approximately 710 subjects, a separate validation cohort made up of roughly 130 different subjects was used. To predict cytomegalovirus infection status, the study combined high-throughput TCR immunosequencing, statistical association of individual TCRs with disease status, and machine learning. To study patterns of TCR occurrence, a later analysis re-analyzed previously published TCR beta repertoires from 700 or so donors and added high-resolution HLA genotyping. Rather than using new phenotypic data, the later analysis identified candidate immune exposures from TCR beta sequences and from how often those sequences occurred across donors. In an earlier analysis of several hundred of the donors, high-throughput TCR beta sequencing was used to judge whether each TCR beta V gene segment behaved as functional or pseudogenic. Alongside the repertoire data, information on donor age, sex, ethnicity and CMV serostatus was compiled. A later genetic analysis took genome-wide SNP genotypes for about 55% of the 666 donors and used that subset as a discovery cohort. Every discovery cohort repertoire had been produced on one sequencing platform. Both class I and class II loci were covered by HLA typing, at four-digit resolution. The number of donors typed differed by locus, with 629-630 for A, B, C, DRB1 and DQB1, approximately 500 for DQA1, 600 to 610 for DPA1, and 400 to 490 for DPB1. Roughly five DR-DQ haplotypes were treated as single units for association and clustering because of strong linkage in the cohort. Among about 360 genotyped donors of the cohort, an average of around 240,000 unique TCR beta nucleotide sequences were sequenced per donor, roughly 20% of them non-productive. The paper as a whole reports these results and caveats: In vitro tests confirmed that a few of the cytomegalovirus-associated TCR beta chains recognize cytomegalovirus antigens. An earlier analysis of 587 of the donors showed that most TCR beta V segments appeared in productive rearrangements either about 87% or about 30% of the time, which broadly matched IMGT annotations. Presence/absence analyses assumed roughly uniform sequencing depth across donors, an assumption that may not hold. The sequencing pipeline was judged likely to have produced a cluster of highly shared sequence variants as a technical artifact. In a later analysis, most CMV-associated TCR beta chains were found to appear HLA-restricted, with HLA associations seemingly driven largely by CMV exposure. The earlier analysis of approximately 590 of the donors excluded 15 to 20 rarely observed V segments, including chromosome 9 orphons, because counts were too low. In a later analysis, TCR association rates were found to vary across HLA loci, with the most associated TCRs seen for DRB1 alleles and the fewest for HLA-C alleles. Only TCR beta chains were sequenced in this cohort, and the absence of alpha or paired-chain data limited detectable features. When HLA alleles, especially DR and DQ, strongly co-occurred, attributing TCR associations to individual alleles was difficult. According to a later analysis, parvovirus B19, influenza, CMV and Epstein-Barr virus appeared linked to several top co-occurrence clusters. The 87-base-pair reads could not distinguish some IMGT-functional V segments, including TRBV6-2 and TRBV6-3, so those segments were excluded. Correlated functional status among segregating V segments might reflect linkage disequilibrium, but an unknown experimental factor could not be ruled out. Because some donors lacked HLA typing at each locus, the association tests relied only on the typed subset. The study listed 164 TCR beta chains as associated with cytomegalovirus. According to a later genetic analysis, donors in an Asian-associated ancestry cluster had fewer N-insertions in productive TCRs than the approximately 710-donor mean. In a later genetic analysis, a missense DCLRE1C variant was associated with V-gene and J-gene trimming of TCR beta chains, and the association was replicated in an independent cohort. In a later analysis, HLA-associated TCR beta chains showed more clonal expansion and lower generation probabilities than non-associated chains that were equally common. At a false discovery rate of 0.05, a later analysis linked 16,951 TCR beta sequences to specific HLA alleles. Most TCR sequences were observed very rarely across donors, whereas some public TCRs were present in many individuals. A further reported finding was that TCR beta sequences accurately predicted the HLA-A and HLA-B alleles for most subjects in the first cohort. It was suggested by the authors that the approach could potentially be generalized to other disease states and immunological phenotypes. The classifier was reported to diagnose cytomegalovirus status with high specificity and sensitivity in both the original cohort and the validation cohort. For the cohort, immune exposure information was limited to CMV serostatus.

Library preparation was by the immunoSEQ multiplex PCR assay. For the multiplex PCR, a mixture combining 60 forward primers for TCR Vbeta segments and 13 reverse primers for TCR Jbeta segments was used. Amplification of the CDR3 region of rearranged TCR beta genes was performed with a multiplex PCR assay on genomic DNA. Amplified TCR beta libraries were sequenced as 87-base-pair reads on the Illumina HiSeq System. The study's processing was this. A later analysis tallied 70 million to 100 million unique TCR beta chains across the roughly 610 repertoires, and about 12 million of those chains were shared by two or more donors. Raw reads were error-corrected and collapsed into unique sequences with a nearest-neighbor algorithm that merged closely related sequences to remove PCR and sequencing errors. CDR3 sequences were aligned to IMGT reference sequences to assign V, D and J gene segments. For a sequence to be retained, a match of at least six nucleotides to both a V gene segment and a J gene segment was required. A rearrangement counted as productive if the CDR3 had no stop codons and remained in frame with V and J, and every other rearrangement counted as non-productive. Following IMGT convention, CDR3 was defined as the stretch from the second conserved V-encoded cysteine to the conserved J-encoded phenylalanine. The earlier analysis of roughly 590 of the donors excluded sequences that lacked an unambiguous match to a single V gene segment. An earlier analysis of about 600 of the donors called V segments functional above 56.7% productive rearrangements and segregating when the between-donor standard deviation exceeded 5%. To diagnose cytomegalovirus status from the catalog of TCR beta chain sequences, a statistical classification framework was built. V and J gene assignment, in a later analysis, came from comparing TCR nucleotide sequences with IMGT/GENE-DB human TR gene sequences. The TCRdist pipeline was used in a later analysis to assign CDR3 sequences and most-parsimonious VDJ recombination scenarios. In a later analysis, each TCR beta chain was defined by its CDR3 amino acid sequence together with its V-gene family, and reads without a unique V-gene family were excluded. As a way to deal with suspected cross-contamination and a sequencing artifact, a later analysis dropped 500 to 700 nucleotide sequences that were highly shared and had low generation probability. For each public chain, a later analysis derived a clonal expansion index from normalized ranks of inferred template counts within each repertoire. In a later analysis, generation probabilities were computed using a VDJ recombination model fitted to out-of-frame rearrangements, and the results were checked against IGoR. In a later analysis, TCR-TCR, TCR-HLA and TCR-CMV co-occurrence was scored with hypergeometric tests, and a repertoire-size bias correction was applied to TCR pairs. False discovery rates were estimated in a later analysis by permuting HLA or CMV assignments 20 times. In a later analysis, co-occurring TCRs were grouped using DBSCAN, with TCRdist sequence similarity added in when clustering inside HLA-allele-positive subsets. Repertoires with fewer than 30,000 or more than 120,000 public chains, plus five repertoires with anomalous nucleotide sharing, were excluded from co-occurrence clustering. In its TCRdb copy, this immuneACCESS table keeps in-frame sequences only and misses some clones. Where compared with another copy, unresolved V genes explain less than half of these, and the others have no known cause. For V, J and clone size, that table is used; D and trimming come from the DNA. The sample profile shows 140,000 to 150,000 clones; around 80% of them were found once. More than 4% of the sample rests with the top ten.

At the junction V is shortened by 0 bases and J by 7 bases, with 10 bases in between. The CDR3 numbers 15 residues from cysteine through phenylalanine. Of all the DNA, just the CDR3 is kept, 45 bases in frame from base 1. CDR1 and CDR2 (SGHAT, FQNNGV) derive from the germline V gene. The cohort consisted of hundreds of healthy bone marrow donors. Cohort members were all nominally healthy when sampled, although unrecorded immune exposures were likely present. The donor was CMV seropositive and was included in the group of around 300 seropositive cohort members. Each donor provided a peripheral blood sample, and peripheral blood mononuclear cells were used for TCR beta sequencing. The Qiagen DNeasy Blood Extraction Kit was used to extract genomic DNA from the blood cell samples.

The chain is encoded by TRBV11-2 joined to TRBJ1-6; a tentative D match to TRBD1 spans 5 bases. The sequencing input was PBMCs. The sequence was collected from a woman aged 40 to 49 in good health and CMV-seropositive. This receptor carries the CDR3 CASSLEAGRNSPLHF. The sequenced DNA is TGTGCCAGCAGCTTAGAGGCAGGGCGAAATTCACCCCTCCACTTT.